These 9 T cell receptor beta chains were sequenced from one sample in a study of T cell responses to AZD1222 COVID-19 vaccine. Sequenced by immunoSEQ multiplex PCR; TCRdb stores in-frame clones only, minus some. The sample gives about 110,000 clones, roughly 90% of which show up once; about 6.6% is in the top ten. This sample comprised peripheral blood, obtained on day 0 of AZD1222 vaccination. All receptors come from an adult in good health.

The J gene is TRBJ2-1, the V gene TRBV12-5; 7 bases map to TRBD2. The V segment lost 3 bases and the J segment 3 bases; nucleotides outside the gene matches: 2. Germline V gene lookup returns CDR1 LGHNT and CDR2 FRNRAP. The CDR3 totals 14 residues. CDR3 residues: CASGLAGHYNEQFF. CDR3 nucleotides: TGTGCTAGTGGTTTAGCGGGGCACTACAATGAGCAGTTCTTC.

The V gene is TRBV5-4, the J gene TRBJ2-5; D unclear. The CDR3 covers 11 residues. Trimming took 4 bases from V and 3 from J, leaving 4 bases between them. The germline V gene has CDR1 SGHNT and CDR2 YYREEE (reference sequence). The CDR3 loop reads CASSGEETQYF. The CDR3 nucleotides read TGTGCCAGCAGCGGAGAAGAGACCCAGTACTTC.

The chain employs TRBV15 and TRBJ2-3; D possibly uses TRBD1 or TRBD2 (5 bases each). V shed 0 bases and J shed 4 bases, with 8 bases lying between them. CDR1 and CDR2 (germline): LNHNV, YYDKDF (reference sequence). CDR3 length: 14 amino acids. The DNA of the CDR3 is TGTGCCACCAGCAGAGAGGGGACCCCAGATACGCAGTATTTT. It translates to CATSREGTPDTQYF.

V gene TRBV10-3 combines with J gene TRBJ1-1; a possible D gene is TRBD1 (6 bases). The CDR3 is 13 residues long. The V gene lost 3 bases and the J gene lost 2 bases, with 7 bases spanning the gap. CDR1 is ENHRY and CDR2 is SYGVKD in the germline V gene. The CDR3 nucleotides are TGTGCCATCAGTGAACAGGGTAACACTGAAGCTTTCTTT. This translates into CAISEQGNTEAFF.

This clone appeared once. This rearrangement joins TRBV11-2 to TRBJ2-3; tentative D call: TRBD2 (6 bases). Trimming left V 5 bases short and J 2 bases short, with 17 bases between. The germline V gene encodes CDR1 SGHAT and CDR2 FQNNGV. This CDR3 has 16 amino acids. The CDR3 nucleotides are TGTGCCAGCAGCCCCGAGGCGGGACTGCTCACAGATACGCAGTATTTT. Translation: CASSPEAGLLTDTQYF.

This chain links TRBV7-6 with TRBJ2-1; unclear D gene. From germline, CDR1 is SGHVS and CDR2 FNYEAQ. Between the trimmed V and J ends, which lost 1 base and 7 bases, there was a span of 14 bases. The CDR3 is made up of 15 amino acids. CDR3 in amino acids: CASSLDWARKNEQFF. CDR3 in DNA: TGTGCCAGCAGCTTAGATTGGGCTAGAAAGAATGAGCAGTTCTTC.

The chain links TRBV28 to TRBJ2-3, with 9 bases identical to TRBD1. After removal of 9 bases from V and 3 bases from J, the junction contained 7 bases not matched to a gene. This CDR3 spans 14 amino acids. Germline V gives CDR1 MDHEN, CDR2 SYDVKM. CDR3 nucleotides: TGTGCCAGTTCGGGACAGGGATTTACAGATACGCAGTATTTT. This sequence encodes CASSGQGFTDTQYF.

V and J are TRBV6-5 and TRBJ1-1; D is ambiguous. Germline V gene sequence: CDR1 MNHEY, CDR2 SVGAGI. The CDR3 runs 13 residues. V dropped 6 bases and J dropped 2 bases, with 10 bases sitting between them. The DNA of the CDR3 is TGTGCCAGCAGCCCGGTGAAAAACACTGAAGCTTTCTTT. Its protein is CASSPVKNTEAFF.

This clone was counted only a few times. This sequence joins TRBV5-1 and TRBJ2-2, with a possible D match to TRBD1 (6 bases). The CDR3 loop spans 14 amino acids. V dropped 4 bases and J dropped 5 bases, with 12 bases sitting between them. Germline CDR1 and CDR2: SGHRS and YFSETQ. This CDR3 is CASSPATGTGELFF. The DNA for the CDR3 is TGCGCCAGCAGCCCAGCAACAGGGACCGGGGAGCTGTTTTTT.